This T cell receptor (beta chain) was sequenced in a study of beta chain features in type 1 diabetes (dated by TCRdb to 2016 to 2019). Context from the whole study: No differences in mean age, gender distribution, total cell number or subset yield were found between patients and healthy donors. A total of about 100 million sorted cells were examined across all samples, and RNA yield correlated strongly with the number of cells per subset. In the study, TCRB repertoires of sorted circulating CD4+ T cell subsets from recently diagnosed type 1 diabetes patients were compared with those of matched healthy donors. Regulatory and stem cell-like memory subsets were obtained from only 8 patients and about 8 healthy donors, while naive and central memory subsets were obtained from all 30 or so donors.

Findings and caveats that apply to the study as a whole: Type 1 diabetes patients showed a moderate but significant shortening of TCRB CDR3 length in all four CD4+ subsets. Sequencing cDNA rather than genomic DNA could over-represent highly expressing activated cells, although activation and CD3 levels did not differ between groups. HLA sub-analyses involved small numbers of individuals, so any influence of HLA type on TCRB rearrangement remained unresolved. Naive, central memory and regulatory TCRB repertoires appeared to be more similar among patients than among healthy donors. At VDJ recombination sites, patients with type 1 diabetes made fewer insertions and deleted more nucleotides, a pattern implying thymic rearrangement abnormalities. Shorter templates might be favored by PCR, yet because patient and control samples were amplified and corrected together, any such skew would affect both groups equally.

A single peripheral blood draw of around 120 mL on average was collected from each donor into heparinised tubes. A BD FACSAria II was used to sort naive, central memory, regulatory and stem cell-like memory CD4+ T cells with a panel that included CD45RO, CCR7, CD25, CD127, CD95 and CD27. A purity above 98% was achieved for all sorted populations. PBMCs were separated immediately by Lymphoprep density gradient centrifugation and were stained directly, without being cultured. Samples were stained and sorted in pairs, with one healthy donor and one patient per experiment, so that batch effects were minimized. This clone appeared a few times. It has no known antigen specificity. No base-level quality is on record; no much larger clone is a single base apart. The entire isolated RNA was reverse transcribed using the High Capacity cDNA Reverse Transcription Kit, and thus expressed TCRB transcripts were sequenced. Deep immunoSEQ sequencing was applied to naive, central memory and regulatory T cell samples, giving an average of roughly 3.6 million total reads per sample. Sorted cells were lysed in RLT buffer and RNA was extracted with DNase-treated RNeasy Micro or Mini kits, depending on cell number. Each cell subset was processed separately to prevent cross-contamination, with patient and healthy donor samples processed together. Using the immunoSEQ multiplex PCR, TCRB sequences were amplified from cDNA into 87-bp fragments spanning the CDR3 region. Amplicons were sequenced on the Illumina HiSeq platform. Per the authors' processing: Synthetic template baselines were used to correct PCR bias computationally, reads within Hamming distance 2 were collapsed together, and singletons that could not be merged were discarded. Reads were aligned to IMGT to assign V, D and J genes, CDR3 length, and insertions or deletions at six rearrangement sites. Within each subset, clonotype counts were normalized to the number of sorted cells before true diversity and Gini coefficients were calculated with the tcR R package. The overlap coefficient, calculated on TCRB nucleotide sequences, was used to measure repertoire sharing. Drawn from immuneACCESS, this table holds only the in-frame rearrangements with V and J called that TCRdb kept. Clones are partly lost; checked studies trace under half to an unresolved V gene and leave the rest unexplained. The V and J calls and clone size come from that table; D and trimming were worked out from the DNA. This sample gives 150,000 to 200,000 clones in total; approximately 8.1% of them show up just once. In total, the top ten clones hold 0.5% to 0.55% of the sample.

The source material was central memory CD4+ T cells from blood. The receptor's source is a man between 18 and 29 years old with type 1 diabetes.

The CDR3 sequence is CASSGGTSGMSYNEQFF. The DNA sequence is TGTGCCAGCAGTGGTGGGACTAGCGGGATGTCCTACAATGAGCAGTTCTTC. The chain is made from TRBV6-1 and TRBJ2-1; 13 nucleotides in the junction match TRBD2. Trimmed from V: 4 bases; trimmed from J: 1 base; junction bases lacking a gene match: 4. The germline V gene gives CDR1 as MNHNS and CDR2 as SASEGT. The CDR3 contains 17 residues, cysteine and phenylalanine counted. Only the CDR3 DNA is retained, 51 bases long and in frame from the first base.